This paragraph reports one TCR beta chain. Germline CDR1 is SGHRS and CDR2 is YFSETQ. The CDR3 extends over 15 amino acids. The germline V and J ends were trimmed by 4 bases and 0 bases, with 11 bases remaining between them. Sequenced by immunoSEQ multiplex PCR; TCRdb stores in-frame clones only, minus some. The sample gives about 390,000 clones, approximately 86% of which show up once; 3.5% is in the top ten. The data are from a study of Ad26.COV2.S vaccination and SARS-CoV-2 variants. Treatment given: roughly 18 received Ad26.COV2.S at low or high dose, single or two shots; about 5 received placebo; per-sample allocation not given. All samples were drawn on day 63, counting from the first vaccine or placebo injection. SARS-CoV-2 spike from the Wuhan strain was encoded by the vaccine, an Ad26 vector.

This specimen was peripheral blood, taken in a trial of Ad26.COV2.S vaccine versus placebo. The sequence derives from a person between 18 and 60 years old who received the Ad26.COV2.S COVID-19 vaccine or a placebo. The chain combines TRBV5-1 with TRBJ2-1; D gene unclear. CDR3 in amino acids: CASSRLPSSYNEQFF. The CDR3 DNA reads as TGCGCCAGCAGCAGACTTCCTAGCTCCTACAATGAGCAGTTCTTC.